This passage covers 16 T cell receptor beta chains from one sample sequenced in a study of beta chain features in type 1 diabetes. Isolated RNA was reverse transcribed in full, so expressed TCRB transcripts were sequenced. The table came from immunoSEQ multiplex PCR; TCRdb's copy has only in-frame clones and leaves some out. In the table there are approximately 200,000 clones, around 9.6% of which are singletons. The sequenced sample consisted of naive CD4+ T cells from blood. These receptor sequences come from a woman younger than 30 in good health.

The chain carries TRBV11-2 and TRBJ2-1; 12 bases are shared with TRBD2. This CDR3 has 15 residues. The V and J ends lost 6 bases and 7 bases, in that order; junction bases with no gene match: 7. Germline V lookup: CDR1 SGHAT, CDR2 FQNNGV. The CDR3 region has the DNA TGTGCCAGCAGTGATAGACTAGCGGGGGATAATGAGCAGTTCTTC. Protein product: CASSDRLAGDNEQFF.

This clone was picked up a small number of times. The chain's CDR3 is CASSSGTGISYEQYF. The CDR3 bases are TGTGCCAGCAGCTCTGGGACAGGGATATCCTACGAGCAGTACTTC. V usage is TRBV11-2 and J usage is TRBJ2-7; TRBD1 matches at 9 bases. Trimming at V came to 4 bases and at J to 1 base, leaving 5 bases not matched to a gene. The CDR3 totals 15 residues. Germline-derived CDR1 and CDR2 are SGHAT and FQNNGV.

The chain joins TRBV5-6 to TRBJ2-2; D is possibly TRBD1 (6 bases). Germline values: CDR1 SGHDT, CDR2 YYEEEE. V lost 5 bases to trimming and J lost 5 bases, with 16 bases between them. This CDR3 has 15 amino acids. CDR3 region: CASRSRGFRTGELFF. CDR3 nucleotides: TGTGCCAGCAGGTCGAGGGGGTTTCGGACCGGGGAGCTGTTTTTT. Variable domain in full (rest from reference TRBV5-6 and TRBJ2-2): DAGVTQSPTHLIKTRGQQVTLRCSPKSGHDTVSWYQQALGQGPQFIFQYYEEEERQRGNFPDRFSGHQFPNYSSELNVNALLLGDSALYLCASRSRGFRTGELFFGEGSRLTVL.

The J gene is TRBJ2-7, the V gene TRBV7-3; the D gene is possibly TRBD1 (6 bases). This CDR3 has 18 amino acids. With 5 bases removed from V and 2 bases from J, the gap between germline ends came to 25 bases. Germline V gene lookup returns CDR1 SGHTA and CDR2 FQGTGA. CDR3 coding DNA: TGTGCCAGCAGCCTGCCCTCAAACCCGGGACACCGGACCTACGAGCAGTACTTC. Translation gives CASSLPSNPGHRTYEQYF.

V and J are TRBV19 and TRBJ1-5, with unresolved D. The CDR3 sequence is 17 residues long. Germline CDR1 is LNHDA and CDR2 is SQIVND (reference sequence). Trimming took off 6 bases at V and 3 bases at J, with 21 bases between the two ends. Here the CDR3 DNA reads TGTGCCAGTAGAAAAATCGTGGCGGAGGTGTACAATCAGCCCCAGCATTTT. Residues: CASRKIVAEVYNQPQHF.

This clone was seen a few times. CDR3 protein: CASSAGTWAREQFF. The CDR3 DNA reads TGTGCCAGCAGTGCGGGGACTTGGGCTCGCGAGCAGTTCTTC. This rearrangement joins TRBV2 to TRBJ2-1; D might be TRBD2 (6 bases). V lost 4 bases and J 10 bases, leaving 17 bases between the germline ends. The CDR3 runs 14 residues. The germline V gene has CDR1 SNHLY and CDR2 FYNNEI.

Only a few counts were recorded for this clone. The chain joins TRBV11-2 to TRBJ2-2, with D tentatively TRBD1 (5 bases). The CDR3 loop spans 16 amino acids. V was shortened by 2 bases and J by 0 bases, with 10 bases between the two germline ends. Germline CDR1 SGHAT, CDR2 FQNNGV. DNA of the CDR3: TGTGCCAGCAGCTTACAGGGCAGCCCGAACACCGGGGAGCTGTTTTTT. It yields the protein CASSLQGSPNTGELFF.

There are a few counts of this clone. The CDR3 region is CASTPGTYEQYF. DNA of the CDR3: TGTGCCAGCACCCCGGGGACCTACGAGCAGTACTTC. This rearrangement joins TRBV2 to TRBJ2-7; a possible D gene is TRBD2 (5 bases). This CDR3 is 12 amino acids long. Per the germline V gene, CDR1 is SNHLY and CDR2 is FYNNEI. The V and J ends lost 7 bases and 2 bases respectively, with 9 bases between them.

The chain recombines TRBV18 with TRBJ2-7; D is undetermined. Germline V lookup: CDR1 KGHSH, CDR2 LQKENI. The CDR3 consists of 14 residues. With 3 bases removed from V and 0 bases from J, the gap between germline ends came to 9 bases. Here the CDR3 reads CASSPARNSYEQYF. CDR3 DNA sequence: TGTGCCAGCTCACCGGCCAGAAACTCCTACGAGCAGTACTTC.

V gene TRBV29-1 combines with J gene TRBJ1-2, with D possibly TRBD1 on 6 matching bases. The CDR3 runs to 12 residues. The V and J ends lost 6 bases and 7 bases respectively, with 15 bases between them. Germline V gene lookup returns CDR1 SQVTM and CDR2 ANQGSEA. The CDR3 is CSVYGQLGGYTF. CDR3 DNA: TGCAGCGTCTACGGACAGTTAGGTGGCTACACCTTC.

This clone showed up just a few times. The rearrangement joins TRBV30 to TRBJ1-1; TRBD1 matches at 9 bases. J gave up 11 bases and V 3 bases, and 19 bases lay outside the gene matches. The CDR3 is 16 residues long. Germline CDR1 and CDR2: GTSNPN and SVGIG (reference sequence). CDR3: CAWSGHSDRGGLWAFF. For the CDR3, the DNA is TGTGCCTGGAGCGGCCATTCGGACAGGGGTGGGTTATGGGCTTTCTTT.

This clone was observed a few times. The gene calls are TRBV30 and TRBJ2-1; D possibly corresponds to TRBD1 (7 bases). This CDR3 contains 19 residues. The ends were cut back, 0 bases at V and 6 bases at J, with 27 bases in the middle. CDR1 GTSNPN and CDR2 SVGIG come from the germline V gene (reference sequence). The CDR3 nucleotides read TGTGCCTGGAGTGTACTTCGGGGGACAGCGTCCACCCCCGTCAATGAGCAGTTCTTC. This encodes CAWSVLRGTASTPVNEQFF.

The rearrangement uses TRBV5-4 and TRBJ2-1, with D possibly TRBD1 on 5 matching bases. V was trimmed by 3 bases and J by 7 bases, leaving 17 bases between them. CDR3 length: 15 residues. Per the germline V gene, CDR1 is SGHNT and CDR2 is YYREEE (reference sequence). This chain's CDR3 is CASSSEATVANEQFF. CDR3 bases: TGTGCCAGCAGCTCCGAAGCGACAGTTGCAAATGAGCAGTTCTTC.

V and J are TRBV30 and TRBJ1-4; TRBD1 might be the D (5 bases). The CDR3 covers 13 residues. The V and J ends lost 3 bases and 6 bases respectively, with 11 bases between them. Germline lookup yields CDR1 GTSNPN and CDR2 SVGIG (reference sequence). The CDR3 DNA follows: TGTGCCTGGAGGGGGCCAGGACATGAAAAACTGTTTTTT. This codes for CAWRGPGHEKLFF.

This clone was recorded a few times. The genes are TRBV9 and TRBJ2-5; D remains unclear. Germline-derived CDR1 and CDR2 are SGDLS and YYNGEE. The V end was cut by 0 bases, the J end by 1 base, with 10 bases between. The CDR3 contains 15 residues. CDR3 sequence reads: CASSVASVGQETQYF. The CDR3 region has the DNA TGTGCCAGCAGCGTAGCTTCGGTCGGCCAAGAGACCCAGTACTTC. Full variable domain (outside the CDR3, taken from reference TRBV9 and TRBJ2-5): DSGVTQTPKHLITATGQRVTLRCSPRSGDLSVYWYQQSLDQGLQFLIQYYNGEERAKGNILERFSAQQFPDLHSELNLSSLELGDSALYFCASSVASVGQETQYFGPGTRLLVL.

The table lists this clone with a few counts. The chain employs TRBV4-1 and TRBJ1-2; the D is unclear. Germline CDR1 and CDR2: MGHRA and YSYEKL. The CDR3 contains 13 residues. Trimming shortened V by 5 bases and J by 8 bases, and 15 bases separated the two germline ends. In DNA form, the CDR3 reads TGCGCCAGCAGCACCGACATGGCGGGAGGCTACACCTTC. As protein: CASSTDMAGGYTF.